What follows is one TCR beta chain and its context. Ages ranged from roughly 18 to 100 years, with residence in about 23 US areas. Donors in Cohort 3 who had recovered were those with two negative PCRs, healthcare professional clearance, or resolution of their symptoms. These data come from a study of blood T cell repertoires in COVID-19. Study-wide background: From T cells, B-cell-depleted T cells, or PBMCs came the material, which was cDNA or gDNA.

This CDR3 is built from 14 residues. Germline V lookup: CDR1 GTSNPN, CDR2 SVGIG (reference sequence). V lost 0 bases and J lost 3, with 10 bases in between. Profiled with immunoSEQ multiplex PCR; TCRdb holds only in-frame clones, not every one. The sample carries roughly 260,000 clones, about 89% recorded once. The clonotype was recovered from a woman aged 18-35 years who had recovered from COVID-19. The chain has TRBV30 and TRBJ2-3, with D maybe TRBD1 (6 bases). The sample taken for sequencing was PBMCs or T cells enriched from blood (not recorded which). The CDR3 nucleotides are TGTGCCTGGAGTGTAAATAGGGGGACAGATACGCAGTATTTT. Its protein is CAWSVNRGTDTQYF.